Here is one TCR beta chain with its context. The antigen is unknown. Germline values: CDR1 SQVTM, CDR2 ANQGSEA. Trimming removed 7 bases from V and 2 bases from J, with 19 bases in between. CDR3 length: 15 residues. Two oligonucleotides, mixed equimolar, formed the beta constant-region primer covering TRBC1 and TRBC2. The ligated cDNA underwent four PCR rounds using SP2 and nested alpha and beta constant-region primers. Each CDR3 protein is one row after TCRdb ran MiXCR on the UMI-ligation and nested PCR reads. The table includes over 110,000 distinct CDR3 sequences, under 25% detected once. From the second PCR step, alpha and beta chains were amplified apart. These data come from a study of naive and memory T cell subsets. Study results and caveats: Diversity fell and Gini index rose from naive through CM, EM, EMRA. Naive repertoires, especially CD8, held a few larger clonotypes, possibly memory cells re-expressing CD45RA. In naive cells, over 95% of TCR sequences were seen only once.

The rearrangement joins TRBV29-1 to TRBJ2-3; the D gene is possibly TRBD2 (6 bases). The receptor comes from a human donor in good health. Sequenced material: naive CD8+ T cells from blood. Here the CDR3 reads CSAGSWAGYTDTQYF. The CDR3 DNA sequence: TGCAGCGCCGGATCTTGGGCGGGGTACACAGATACGCAGTATTTT.